What follows are 32 T cell receptor beta chains derived from one specimen sequenced in a study of T cell responses to AZD1222 COVID-19 vaccine. Sequencing was performed with immunoSEQ multiplex PCR; in TCRdb, only in-frame clones are kept and a portion is missing. Among 100,000 or so clones listed, 80% to 85% were seen once. The material sequenced was peripheral blood, taken on day 0 of AZD1222 vaccination. The receptors derive from an adult in good health.

V is TRBV11-2 and J is TRBJ2-5, with TRBD2 identical over 8 bases. V was pared by 2 bases and J by 3 bases, with 2 bases of the junction left unmatched. Germline CDR1 is SGHAT and CDR2 is FQNNGV. The CDR3 totals 14 residues. CDR3 in DNA: TGTGCCAGCAGCTTATTACTAGCGGAAGAGACCCAGTACTTC. Protein: CASSLLLAEETQYF.

The chain employs TRBV6-5 and TRBJ2-3; possibly TRBD2 for D (5 bases). The germline V and J ends were trimmed by 8 bases and 2 bases, with 14 bases remaining between them. Germline-derived CDR1 and CDR2 are MNHEY and SVGAGI. The length of the CDR3 is 14 residues. CDR3 in DNA: TGTGCCAGCCGGGAAAAGAGTTACACAGATACGCAGTATTTT. Translation: CASREKSYTDTQYF.

The chain recombines TRBV4-2 with TRBJ1-5; unclear D gene. Germline V gives CDR1 LGHNA, CDR2 YNFKEQ. The CDR3 runs to 13 residues. Trimming removed 3 bases from V and 5 bases from J, with 8 bases in between. The CDR3, as DNA: TGTGCCAGCAGCCAGGAACCGGATCAGCCCCAGCATTTT. This gives the protein CASSQEPDQPQHF.

The chain joins TRBV27 to TRBJ2-2, with D unclear. Trimming stripped 0 bases from V and 0 bases from J, with 11 bases between. The germline V gene encodes CDR1 MNHEY and CDR2 SMNVEV (reference sequence). This CDR3 spans 17 amino acids. CDR3 nucleotide sequence: TGTGCCAGCAGTTTATCGGGGATGACCGCGAACACCGGGGAGCTGTTTTTT. This encodes CASSLSGMTANTGELFF.

The rearrangement uses TRBV7-9 and TRBJ2-1, with 7 bases lining up with TRBD2. CDR1 is SEHNR, CDR2 FQNEAQ, per germline (reference sequence). V gave up 1 base and J gave up 12 bases; unmatched junction bases: 3. The length of the CDR3 is 12 residues. For the CDR3, the DNA is TGTGCCAGCAGCTTAGAAGAGCGGGGGCAGTTCTTC. Translated, it gives CASSLEERGQFF.

This rearrangement joins TRBV10-3 to TRBJ1-1; the match to TRBD1 covers 7 bases. The CDR3 is made up of 15 amino acids. The V segment lost 2 bases and the J segment 4 bases; nucleotides outside the gene matches: 7. The germline V gene encodes CDR1 ENHRY and CDR2 SYGVKD. CDR3 in DNA: TGTGCCATCAGTGAGAGGGGGCAGGGAAGCACTGAAGCTTTCTTT. Translation gives CAISERGQGSTEAFF.

The rearrangement joins TRBV2 to TRBJ2-3; D is ambiguous. With 2 bases removed from V and 7 bases from J, the gap between germline ends came to 7 bases. The CDR3 spans 12 residues. The germline gives CDR1 SNHLY, CDR2 FYNNEI. CDR3 bases: TGTGCCAGCAGTGAACTTGAGTATACGCAGTATTTT. It encodes CASSELEYTQYF. The whole variable domain, filled in from reference TRBV2 and TRBJ2-3, reads EPEVTQTPSHQVTQMGQEVILRCVPISNHLYFYWYRQILGQKVEFLVSFYNNEISEKSEIFDDQFSVERPDGSNFTLKIRSTKLEDSAMYFCASSELEYTQYFGPGTRLTVL.

The chain joins TRBV13 to TRBJ1-1; a possible D gene is TRBD1 (6 bases). From germline, CDR1 is PRHDT and CDR2 FYEKMQ (reference sequence). This CDR3 is built from 15 residues. Deletions cut 5 bases from V and 1 base from J, with 14 bases between. The CDR3 reads CASSPMGGANTEAFF. The DNA of the CDR3 is TGTGCCAGCAGCCCCATGGGGGGGGCGAACACTGAAGCTTTCTTT.

This rearrangement joins TRBV5-1 to TRBJ2-7; 13 bases align to TRBD2. The V segment lost 4 bases and the J segment 0 bases; nucleotides outside the gene matches: 1. Looked up from germline, CDR1 is SGHRS and CDR2 is YFSETQ. CDR3 length: 15 residues. The CDR3 DNA follows: TGCGCCAGCAGCCGGACTAGCGGGGGCTCCTACGAGCAGTACTTC. Translation: CASSRTSGGSYEQYF.

This rearrangement joins TRBV28 to TRBJ1-1, with 9 bases fitting TRBD1. The CDR3 extends over 18 amino acids. Trimming at V came to 5 bases and at J to 3 bases, leaving 16 bases not matched to a gene. Germline CDR1 reads MDHEN; CDR2 reads SYDVKM. The CDR3 sequence: CASSLSLTGGKRDTEAFF. The CDR3 DNA reads as TGTGCCAGCAGTCTTAGCCTTACAGGGGGCAAGCGGGACACTGAAGCTTTCTTT.

This clone appeared a single time. The chain employs TRBV7-9 and TRBJ1-6; 9 bases agree with TRBD1. With 1 base clipped from V and 10 bases from J, the junction kept 5 bases outside the gene matches. CDR1 SEHNR and CDR2 FQNEAQ come from the germline V gene (reference sequence). The CDR3 extends over 15 amino acids. The CDR3 nucleotides read TGTGCCAGCAGCTTAGGGACAGGGGCAACATCACCCCTCCACTTT. Translation gives CASSLGTGATSPLHF.

This clone has a handful of counts. V is TRBV7-9 and J is TRBJ1-5; 11 nucleotides align to TRBD1. This CDR3 comprises 14 residues. Trimming at V came to 5 bases and at J to 7 bases, leaving 4 bases not matched to a gene. Germline-derived CDR1 and CDR2 are SEHNR and FQNEAQ (reference sequence). The CDR3 sequence: CASSPGQGAQPQHF. The CDR3 DNA reads TGTGCCAGCAGCCCTGGACAGGGGGCACAGCCCCAGCATTTT.

In its sample, this clone was seen once. The chain recombines TRBV6-1 with TRBJ1-4; the match to TRBD1 covers 8 bases. Germline trimming cut 4 bases from V and 1 base from J; bases unmatched to any gene: 11. Germline assignment: CDR1 MNHNS and CDR2 SASEGT. The CDR3 length is 18 residues. CDR3 bases: TGTGCCAGCAGTGCAACCGGGACAGGCTTCGGAACTAATGAAAAACTGTTTTTT. Residues: CASSATGTGFGTNEKLFF.

The genes are TRBV6-5 and TRBJ2-7; no firm D call. Deletions cut 6 bases from V and 4 bases from J, with 13 bases between. The CDR3 runs to 13 residues. Germline values: CDR1 MNHEY, CDR2 SVGAGI. The CDR3 region has the DNA TGTGCCAGCAGACATCCCGAGTGGTACGAGCAGTACTTC. This translates into CASRHPEWYEQYF.

V and J are TRBV5-6 and TRBJ2-7; D uncertain. The CDR3 length is 13 residues. V lost 0 bases to trimming and J lost 4 bases, with 8 bases between them. The germline V gene has CDR1 SGHDT and CDR2 YYEEEE. The DNA for the CDR3 is TGTGCCAGCAGCTTGGCCTTGGGTTACGAGCAGTACTTC. Amino acid sequence: CASSLALGYEQYF.

The chain joins TRBV16 to TRBJ1-5; perhaps TRBD1 as D (6 bases). Germline V lookup: CDR1 KGHSY, CDR2 FQNENV. Trimming stripped 0 bases from V and 3 bases from J, with 21 bases between. The CDR3 runs to 19 residues. CDR3 DNA sequence: TGTGCCAGCAGCCAATCGGTCGGAGGGCAGGGGCTTACCAATCAGCCCCAGCATTTT. It yields the protein CASSQSVGGQGLTNQPQHF.

CDR3 in amino acids: CASSLVGRGLIYEQYV. CDR3 sequence (DNA): TGTGCCAGCAGCTTGGTTGGCAGGGGGCTGATCTACGAGCAGTACGTC. The V gene is TRBV5-6, the J gene TRBJ2-7; 8 bases align to TRBD1. With 0 bases clipped from V and 3 bases from J, the junction kept 8 bases outside the gene matches. The CDR3 loop spans 16 amino acids. Per the germline V gene, CDR1 is SGHDT and CDR2 is YYEEEE.

The V call is TRBV6-5, the J call TRBJ1-1; D ambiguous. The CDR3 covers 12 residues. Germline V gene sequence: CDR1 MNHEY, CDR2 SVGAGI. The V end lost 8 bases, the J end lost 0 bases, and 7 bases lay between the germline ends. The CDR3 DNA reads as TGTGCCAGCTTTAGGGTGAACACTGAAGCTTTCTTT. It translates to CASFRVNTEAFF.

The gene calls are TRBV7-8 and TRBJ1-5; D not certain. V lost 0 bases and J 0 bases, leaving 6 bases between the germline ends. This CDR3 is 15 amino acids long. Germline lookup yields CDR1 SGHVS and CDR2 FQNEAQ. As DNA, the CDR3 is TGTGCCAGCAGCTTAGCGGTTAATAGCAATCAGCCCCAGCATTTT. Translating it yields CASSLAVNSNQPQHF. The whole variable domain, filled in from reference TRBV7-8 and TRBJ1-5, reads GAGVSQSPRYKVAKRGQDVALRCDPISGHVSLFWYQQALGQGPEFLTYFQNEAQLDKSGLPSDRFFAERPEGSVSTLKIQRTQQEDSAVYLCASSLAVNSNQPQHFGDGTRLSIL.

The chain recombines TRBV18 with TRBJ2-7; 7 bases align to TRBD1. CDR1 and CDR2 (germline): KGHSH, LQKENI. The CDR3 totals 13 residues. V was clipped by 3 bases and J by 2 bases; unmatched bases: 1. The CDR3 DNA reads as TGTGCCAGCTCACCGGGACAGACCTACGAGCAGTACTTC. Amino acids: CASSPGQTYEQYF.

This chain's CDR3 is CASSPDVIQYF. DNA for the CDR3: TGTGCCAGCAGCCCCGATGTCATTCAGTACTTC. This sequence joins TRBV7-8 and TRBJ2-4, with unresolved D. Trimming took off 5 bases at V and 9 bases at J, with 8 bases between the two ends. Germline values: CDR1 SGHVS, CDR2 FQNEAQ. CDR3 size: 11 residues.

The chain joins TRBV3-1 (or the pseudogene TRBV3-2) to TRBJ2-2; 8 bases fit TRBD1. Trimming removed 0 bases from V and 0 bases from J; junction bases left unmatched: 6. This CDR3 region has 18 residues. The V gene's germline CDR1 is LGHDT and CDR2 YNNKEL (reference sequence). The CDR3 sequence is CASSQDTGGLANTGELFF. As DNA, the CDR3 is TGTGCCAGCAGCCAAGATACAGGGGGTCTCGCGAACACCGGGGAGCTGTTTTTT.

This clone came up a few times. The V call is TRBV11-3, the J call TRBJ2-2; 8 nucleotides line up with TRBD2. The ends lost 5 bases at V and 3 bases at J; junction bases unmatched: 8. This CDR3 spans 16 amino acids. The germline gives CDR1 SGHNT, CDR2 YENEEA. The CDR3 spells CASSPIRGGYTGELFF. CDR3 sequence (DNA): TGTGCCAGCAGCCCTATCCGGGGGGGCTACACCGGGGAGCTGTTTTTT.

This chain links TRBV3-1 (or the pseudogene TRBV3-2) with TRBJ2-2; unclear D gene. The length of the CDR3 is 14 residues. Germline CDR1 and CDR2: LGHDT and YNNKEL (reference sequence). V was shortened by 1 base and J by 2 bases, with 5 bases between the two germline ends. The CDR3 nucleotides are TGTGCCAGCAGCCAAGTGAGAAACACCGGGGAGCTGTTTTTT. Its translation is CASSQVRNTGELFF.

This clone was seen a few times. The chain carries TRBV11-2 and TRBJ2-5; D tentatively reads TRBD1 or TRBD2 (5 bases each). The CDR3 has 15 residues. Germline V CDR1 and CDR2: SGHAT, FQNNGV. The V end was cut by 5 bases, the J end by 9 bases, with 22 bases between. DNA of the CDR3: TGTGCCAGCAGCCCCTCCCGCGAGGGCCTAGGGGCCCAGTACTTC. This encodes CASSPSREGLGAQYF. Full variable domain (outside the CDR3, taken from reference TRBV11-2 and TRBJ2-5): EAGVAQSPRYKIIEKRQSVAFWCNPISGHATLYWYQQILGQGPKLLIQFQNNGVVDDSQLPKDRFSAERLKGVDSTLKIQPAKLEDSAVYLCASSPSREGLGAQYFGPGTRLLVL.

This rearrangement joins TRBV11-2 to TRBJ1-3; D not resolved. The germline gives CDR1 SGHAT, CDR2 FQNNGV. The CDR3 extends over 13 amino acids. V was pared by 2 bases and J by 4 bases, with 6 bases between. The CDR3 DNA reads TGTGCCAGCAGCTTACGATTCGGAAACACCATATATTTT. Translating gives CASSLRFGNTIYF.

The chain joins TRBV6-1 to TRBJ1-2; 7 nucleotides match TRBD1. The V and J ends lost 1 base and 3 bases, in that order; junction bases with no gene match: 5. CDR3 length equals 15 residues. Germline CDR1 is MNHNS and CDR2 is SASEGT. The CDR3 DNA reads as TGTGCCAGCAGTGAAGAACCAGGGACAGACTATGGCTACACCTTC. Translation gives CASSEEPGTDYGYTF.

The chain combines TRBV7-8 with TRBJ1-6; D remains ambiguous. Germline V CDR1 and CDR2: SGHVS, FQNEAQ. The V and J ends lost 5 bases and 7 bases respectively, with 12 bases between them. The CDR3 totals 14 residues. CDR3 nucleotides: TGTGCCAGCAGCCCACCCCCGCGGAATTCACCCCTCCACTTT. Amino acids: CASSPPPRNSPLHF.

The V and J genes are TRBV24-1 and TRBJ2-3; 8 nucleotides align to TRBD2. Trimming at V came to 5 bases and at J to 4 bases, leaving 19 bases not matched to a gene. CDR3 length: 19 residues. The germline CDR1 and CDR2 sequences are KGHDR and SFDVKD. The CDR3 DNA reads TGTGCCACCAGTGGCAAAGCTTCCTCGAGGCGGGGGGCCTCAGATACGCAGTATTTT. Amino acid sequence: CATSGKASSRRGASDTQYF.

For this clone: Other DNA sequences of this sample code for an identical CDR3. The chain combines TRBV6-5 with TRBJ1-4, with 8 positions matching TRBD1. V was pared by 0 bases and J by 8 bases, with 5 bases of the junction left unmatched. Per the germline V gene, CDR1 is MNHEY and CDR2 is SVGAGI. The CDR3 loop spans 15 amino acids. The CDR3 DNA follows: TGTGCCAGCAGTTACTCCGACAGGGGTGGGGAAAAACTGTTTTTT. This gives the protein CASSYSDRGGEKLFF.

This clone showed up just a few times. J is TRBJ1-2 and V is TRBV28; D is undetermined. Trimming took 8 bases from V and 3 from J, leaving 19 bases between them. CDR3 size: 15 residues. Germline CDR1 and CDR2: MDHEN and SYDVKM. DNA for the CDR3: TGTGCCAGCGGTCTAGCGGGTTCATCGTACTATGGCTACACCTTC. This codes for CASGLAGSSYYGYTF.

V usage is TRBV28 and J usage is TRBJ1-5, with D uncertain. The CDR3 is 16 amino acids. The V gene's germline CDR1 is MDHEN and CDR2 SYDVKM. Between the trimmed V and J ends, which lost 4 bases and 0 bases, there was a span of 13 bases. The CDR3 region is CASSSPGPNSNQPQHF. The CDR3 DNA is TGTGCCAGCAGTTCCCCGGGCCCCAATAGCAATCAGCCCCAGCATTTT.